Listed here is a single TCR beta chain. The record originates from a study of cytomegalovirus exposure and HLA in healthy donors. The V segment lost 0 bases and the J segment 6 bases; nucleotides outside the gene matches: 6. In germline, CDR1 is SGHRS, CDR2 YFSETQ. CDR3 length: 16 amino acids. The PCR had 60 Vbeta and 13 Jbeta primers. Clones were sequenced by immunoSEQ multiplex PCR, and TCRdb holds only the in-frame ones, with some missing. The data show about 100,000 clones, with roughly three quarters seen just once and more than 0.6% held by the top ten. The TCR was taken from a woman in her fifties or sixties in good health and CMV-seronegative. The chain carries TRBV5-1 and TRBJ2-1, with 10 bases fitting TRBD2. Sequencing was done on a sample of PBMCs. DNA of the CDR3: TGCGCCAGCAGCTTGGGAGGGCCTAGCGGGAGCAATGAGCAGTTCTTC. It codes for CASSLGGPSGSNEQFF.